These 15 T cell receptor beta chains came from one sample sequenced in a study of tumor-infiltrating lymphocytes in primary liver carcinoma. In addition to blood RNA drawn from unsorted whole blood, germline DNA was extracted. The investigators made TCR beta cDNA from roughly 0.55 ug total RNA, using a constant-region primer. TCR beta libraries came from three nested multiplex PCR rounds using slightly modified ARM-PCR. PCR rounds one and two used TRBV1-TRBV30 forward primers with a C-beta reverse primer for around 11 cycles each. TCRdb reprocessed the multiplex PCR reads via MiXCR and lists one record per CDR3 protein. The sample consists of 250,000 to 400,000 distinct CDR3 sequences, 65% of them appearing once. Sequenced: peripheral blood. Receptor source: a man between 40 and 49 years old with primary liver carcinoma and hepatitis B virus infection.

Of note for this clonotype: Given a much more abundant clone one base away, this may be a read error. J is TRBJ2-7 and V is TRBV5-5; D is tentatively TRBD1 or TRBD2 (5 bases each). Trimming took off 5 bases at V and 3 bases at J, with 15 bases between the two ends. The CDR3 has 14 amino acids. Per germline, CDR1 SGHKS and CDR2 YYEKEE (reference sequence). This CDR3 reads CASSRQRNFYEQYF. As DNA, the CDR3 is TGTGCCAGCAGTAGACAGCGGAACTTCTACGAGCAGTACTTC.

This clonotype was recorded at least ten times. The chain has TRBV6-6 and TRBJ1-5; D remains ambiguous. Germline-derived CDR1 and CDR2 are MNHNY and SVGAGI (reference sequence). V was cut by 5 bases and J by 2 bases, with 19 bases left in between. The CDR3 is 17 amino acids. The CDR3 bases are TGTGCCAGCAGTAACCCTCCCGGTCAGTTCGGCAATCAGCCCCAGCATTTT. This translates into CASSNPPGQFGNQPQHF.

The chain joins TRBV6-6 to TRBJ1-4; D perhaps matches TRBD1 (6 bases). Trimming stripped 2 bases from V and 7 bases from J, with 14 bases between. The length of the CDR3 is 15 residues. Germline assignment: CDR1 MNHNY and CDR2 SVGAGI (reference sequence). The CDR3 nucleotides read TGTGCCAGCAGTTACCCAGGGGAAGTGGTTGAAAAACTGTTTTTT. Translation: CASSYPGEVVEKLFF.

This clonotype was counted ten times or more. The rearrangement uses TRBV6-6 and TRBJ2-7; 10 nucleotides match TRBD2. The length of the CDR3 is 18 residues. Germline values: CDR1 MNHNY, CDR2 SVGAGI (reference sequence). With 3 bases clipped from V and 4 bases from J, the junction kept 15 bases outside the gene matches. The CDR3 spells CASSYGRASSGREYEQYF. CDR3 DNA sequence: TGTGCCAGCAGTTATGGCAGGGCGTCTAGCGGGAGAGAGTACGAGCAGTACTTC.

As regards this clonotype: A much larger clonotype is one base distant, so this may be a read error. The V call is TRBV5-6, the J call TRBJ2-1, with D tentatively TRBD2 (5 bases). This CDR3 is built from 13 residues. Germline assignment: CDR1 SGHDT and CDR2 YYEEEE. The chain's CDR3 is CDSTGGPNNEQFF. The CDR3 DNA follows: TGTGACAGCACCGGAGGACCGAACAATGAGCAGTTCTTC.

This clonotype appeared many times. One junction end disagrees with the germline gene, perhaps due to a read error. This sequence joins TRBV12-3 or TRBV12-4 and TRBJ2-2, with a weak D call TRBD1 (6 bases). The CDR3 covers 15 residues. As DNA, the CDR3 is TGTGCCAGCAGCTTAGCAGGGGTCGGCACCGGGGAGCTGTTTTTT. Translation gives CASSLAGVGTGELFF.

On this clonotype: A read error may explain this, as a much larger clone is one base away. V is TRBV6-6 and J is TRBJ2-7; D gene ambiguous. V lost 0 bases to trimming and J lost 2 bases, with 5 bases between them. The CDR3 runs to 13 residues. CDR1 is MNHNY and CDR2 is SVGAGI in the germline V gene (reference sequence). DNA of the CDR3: TGTGCCAGCAGTTACTCATGTACCTACGAGCAGTACTTC. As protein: CASSYSCTYEQYF.

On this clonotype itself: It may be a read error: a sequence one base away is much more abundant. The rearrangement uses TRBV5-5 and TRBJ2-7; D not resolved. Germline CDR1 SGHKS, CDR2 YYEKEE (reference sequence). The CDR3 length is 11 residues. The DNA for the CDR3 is TGTGACAGCAGCCCCCGGAACGAGCAGTACTTC. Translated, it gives CDSSPRNEQYF.

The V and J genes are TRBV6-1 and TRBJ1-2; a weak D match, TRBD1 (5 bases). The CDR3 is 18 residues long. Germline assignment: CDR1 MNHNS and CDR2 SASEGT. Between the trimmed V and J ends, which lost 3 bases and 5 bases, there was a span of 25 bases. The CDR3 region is CASSERSGLTTIIYGYTF. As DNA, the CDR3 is TGTGCCAGCAGTGAGAGGTCGGGACTCACCACCATAATATATGGCTACACCTTC.

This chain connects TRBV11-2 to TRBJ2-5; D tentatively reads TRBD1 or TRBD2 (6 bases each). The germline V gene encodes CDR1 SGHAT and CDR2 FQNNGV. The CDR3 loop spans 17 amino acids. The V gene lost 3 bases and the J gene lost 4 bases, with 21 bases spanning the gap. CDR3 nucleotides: TGTGCCAGCAGCTTGGGACTGCCAACAGGGTCTCGAGAGACCCAGTACTTC. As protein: CASSLGLPTGSRETQYF.

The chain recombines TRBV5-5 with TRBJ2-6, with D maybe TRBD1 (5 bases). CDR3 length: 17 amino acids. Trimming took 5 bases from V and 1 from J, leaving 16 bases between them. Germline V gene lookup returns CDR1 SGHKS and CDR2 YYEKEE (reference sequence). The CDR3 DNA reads TGTGCCAGCAGGTTGTTATGGGGCCTATCTGGGGCCAACGTCCTGACTTTC. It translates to CASRLLWGLSGANVLTF.

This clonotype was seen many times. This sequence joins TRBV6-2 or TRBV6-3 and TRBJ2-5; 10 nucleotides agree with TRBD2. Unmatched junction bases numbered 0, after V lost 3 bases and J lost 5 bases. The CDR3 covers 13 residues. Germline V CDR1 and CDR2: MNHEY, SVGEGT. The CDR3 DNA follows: TGTGCCAGCAGTTATAGCGGGAGGGAGACCCAGTACTTC. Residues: CASSYSGRETQYF.

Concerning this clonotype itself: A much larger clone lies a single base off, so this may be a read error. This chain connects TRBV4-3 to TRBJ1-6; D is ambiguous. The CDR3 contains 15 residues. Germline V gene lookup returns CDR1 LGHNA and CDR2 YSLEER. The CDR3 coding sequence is TGCGCCAGCAGCCAAGAGAGCTCCTATAATTCACCCCTCCGCTTT. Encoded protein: CASSQESSYNSPLRF.

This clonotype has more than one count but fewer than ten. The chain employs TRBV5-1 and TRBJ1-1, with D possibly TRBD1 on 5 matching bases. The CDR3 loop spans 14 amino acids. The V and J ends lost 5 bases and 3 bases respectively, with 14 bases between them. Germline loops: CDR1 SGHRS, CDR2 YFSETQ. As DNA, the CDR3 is TGCGCCAGCAGACCAGGGACTTTCGACACTGAAGCTTTCTTT. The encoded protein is CASRPGTFDTEAFF.

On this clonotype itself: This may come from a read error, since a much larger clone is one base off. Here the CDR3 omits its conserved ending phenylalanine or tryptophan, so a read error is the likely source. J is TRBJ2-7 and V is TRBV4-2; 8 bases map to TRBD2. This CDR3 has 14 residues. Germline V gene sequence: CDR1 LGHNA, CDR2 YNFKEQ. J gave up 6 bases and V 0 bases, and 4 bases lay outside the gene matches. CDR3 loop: CASSQDLTSGEQYL. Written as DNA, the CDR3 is TGTGCCAGCAGCCAAGATCTCACTAGCGGCGAGCAGTACCTC.